Presented here are 21 T cell receptor beta chains from one specimen sequenced in a study of human T cells and chemical hapten exposure. TCRdb itself ran the RACE reads through MiXCR, one entry per CDR3 protein. The sample has 130,000 or so distinct CDR3 sequences; 10% to 12% are singletons. Time point: patch test 3, about 24 weeks after DPC sensitization. Treatment indicated: therapeutic diphenylcyclopropenone sensitization with weekly scalp DPC. The sample in question was whole blood, obtained in connection with sensitization to the hapten diphenylcyclopropenone (DPC). The source of these receptors is a woman between 45 and 65 years old with alopecia areata. Some clones in this sample may be carry-over from other donors' samples.

This clonotype was recorded a few times. The rearrangement uses TRBV12-3 or TRBV12-4 and TRBJ1-5; no clear D. Trimming cost V 6 bases and J 6 bases, with 18 bases left between them. The CDR3 is made up of 15 amino acids. CDR3 in amino acids: CASRTGHTAAQPQHF. The CDR3 DNA sequence: TGTGCCAGCAGGACGGGTCACACAGCAGCTCAGCCCCAGCATTTT.

J is TRBJ2-7 and V is TRBV12-3 or TRBV12-4, with 7 bases lining up with TRBD2. The CDR3 totals 15 residues. Trimming took 6 bases from V and 1 from J; bases not matched to a gene: 9. CDR3 bases: TGTGCCAGCAGACACCCGGGGGGTTTATCCTACGAGCAGTACTTC. This encodes CASRHPGGLSYEQYF.

This clonotype was observed a few times. The chain joins TRBV14 to TRBJ2-1; TRBD1 matches 8 bases. CDR3 length: 16 residues. The germline CDR1 and CDR2 sequences are SGHDN and FVKESK. V lost 1 base and J lost 2; bases outside the gene matches: 4. CDR3 amino acids: CASSQGTGYTYNEQFF. The CDR3 nucleotides read TGTGCCAGCAGCCAAGGGACAGGGTACACCTACAATGAGCAGTTCTTC. The full variable domain, in which reference TRBV14 and TRBJ2-1 provide the parts outside the CDR3, is EAGVTQFPSHSVIEKGQTVTLRCDPISGHDNLYWYRRVMGKEIKFLLHFVKESKQDESGMPNNRFLAERTGGTYSTLKVQPAELEDSGVYFCASSQGTGYTYNEQFFGPGTRLTVL.

The chain joins TRBV12-3 or TRBV12-4 to TRBJ1-5; TRBD1 matches at 7 bases. With 4 bases clipped from V and 4 bases from J, the junction kept 1 base outside the gene matches. This CDR3 contains 13 residues. The CDR3 bases are TGTGCCAGCAGTTGGACAGGAAATCAGCCCCAGCATTTT. It codes for CASSWTGNQPQHF.

This clonotype was seen a handful of times. DNA of the CDR3: TGCAGCGTCCAAACTTCAGTGTGGCAGTTCTTC. Translating it yields CSVQTSVWQFF. This chain connects TRBV29-1 to TRBJ2-1; D not resolved. Germline V lookup: CDR1 SQVTM, CDR2 ANQGSEA. The CDR3 is 11 residues long. The V end was cut by 6 bases, the J end by 12 bases, with 15 bases between.

The chain has TRBV12-3 or TRBV12-4 and TRBJ2-3, with 9 bases matching TRBD2. This CDR3 region has 17 residues. Losses at the gene ends were 5 bases for V and 0 bases for J; bases not matched to a gene: 9. Here the CDR3 reads CASSPVRGGGSTDTQYF. The CDR3 nucleotides read TGTGCCAGCAGTCCAGTTCGCGGGGGGGGAAGCACAGATACGCAGTATTTT.

This clonotype has just a few counts. V and J are TRBV9 and TRBJ1-6; D possibly corresponds to TRBD1 (6 bases). The CDR3 runs 13 residues. From germline, CDR1 is SGDLS and CDR2 YYNGEE. The V end was cut by 3 bases, the J end by 8 bases, with 9 bases between. In DNA form, the CDR3 reads TGTGCCAGCAGCGAACAGGGAGATTCACCCCTCCACTTT. It encodes CASSEQGDSPLHF.

The V call is TRBV20-1, the J call TRBJ2-3, with TRBD1 as a possible D gene (6 bases). V dropped 1 base and J dropped 4 bases, with 15 bases sitting between them. Germline V gene data show CDR1 as DFQATT and CDR2 as SNEGSKA (reference sequence). The CDR3 totals 15 residues. Written as DNA, the CDR3 is TGCAGTGCTAGAGGGGGGCCCGGTAGTGCAGATACGCAGTATTTT. Residues: CSARGGPGSADTQYF.

The sample holds a few counts of this clonotype. The genes are TRBV11-1 and TRBJ1-1, with 7 bases aligning to TRBD1. After removal of 3 bases from V and 6 bases from J, the junction contained 4 bases not matched to a gene. This CDR3 comprises 13 residues. Germline V lookup: CDR1 SGHAT, CDR2 FQDESV (reference sequence). The CDR3 DNA follows: TGTGCCAGCAGCTTGGGGACAGCCGCTGAAGCTTTCTTT. It yields the protein CASSLGTAAEAFF.

This clonotype was observed once. This may arise from a read error, as a much more abundant clone is one base away. The rearrangement links TRBV28 to TRBJ1-4, with D unresolved. The CDR3 consists of 14 residues. Germline V lookup: CDR1 MDHEN, CDR2 SYDVKM. CDR3 residues: CAGSSSATNEKLFF. As DNA, the CDR3 is TGTGCCGGCAGCTCGAGTGCAACTAATGAAAAACTGTTTTTT.

The CDR3 DNA reads TGCGCCAGCAGCTTGTTAGGATCGGGCGAGCAGTACTTC. As protein: CASSLLGSGEQYF. The rearrangement links TRBV5-1 to TRBJ2-7; D is undetermined. The CDR3 has 13 residues. Germline assignment: CDR1 SGHRS and CDR2 YFSETQ. V was shortened by 1 base and J by 6 bases, with 11 bases between the two germline ends.

The CDR3 here is CASSLDGFNQPQHF. CDR3 nucleotides: TGTGCCAGCAGCCTGGACGGATTCAATCAGCCCCAGCATTTT. This chain uses TRBV5-4 with TRBJ1-5; D remains unclear. The CDR3 runs to 14 residues. The germline V and J ends were trimmed by 4 bases and 3 bases, with 11 bases remaining between them. Per the germline V gene, CDR1 is SGHNT and CDR2 is YYREEE (reference sequence).

V gene TRBV24-1 combines with J gene TRBJ2-3; possibly TRBD1 for D (5 bases). V shed 9 bases and J shed 0 bases, with 12 bases lying between them. The CDR3 contains 14 residues. Per germline, CDR1 KGHDR and CDR2 SFDVKD. The CDR3 DNA reads as TGTGCCACCCAGGGTTCCGCTAGCACAGATACGCAGTATTTT. As protein: CATQGSASTDTQYF.

The chain employs TRBV29-1 and TRBJ2-1; no definite D call. The V gene lost 7 bases and the J gene lost 5 bases, with 6 bases spanning the gap. Germline-derived CDR1 and CDR2 are SQVTM and ANQGSEA. The CDR3 contains 10 residues. In DNA form, the CDR3 reads TGCAGCGCCATGAACAATGAGCAGTTCTTC. It is translated as CSAMNNEQFF.

In this sample, this clonotype turned up a few times. The rearrangement links TRBV2 to TRBJ2-6, with 8 nucleotides matching TRBD1. Germline loops: CDR1 SNHLY, CDR2 FYNNEI. The V segment lost 6 bases and the J segment 0 bases; nucleotides outside the gene matches: 7. The CDR3 covers 17 residues. The chain's CDR3 is CASRKGTGSSGANVLTF. DNA for the CDR3: TGTGCCAGCAGGAAAGGGACAGGCTCCTCTGGGGCCAACGTCCTGACTTTC.

About this clonotype: This may arise from a read error, as a much more abundant clone is one base away. In nucleotides, the CDR3 is TGCAGCGGAGGACAGGGAAGCACAGATACGCAGTATTTT. Translated: CSGGQGSTDTQYF. The rearrangement joins TRBV29-1 to TRBJ2-3; 8 bases fit TRBD1. CDR1 and CDR2 from the germline V gene are SQVTM and ANQGSEA. V shed 7 bases and J 0 bases; nucleotides not matched to a gene: 3. The CDR3 totals 13 residues.

This clonotype appeared many times. The chain joins TRBV20-1 to TRBJ1-4, with unresolved D. The germline gives CDR1 DFQATT, CDR2 SNEGSKA (reference sequence). Trimming took 7 bases from V and 4 from J, leaving 13 bases between them. This CDR3 is built from 13 residues. The DNA for the CDR3 is TGCAGTGTCTCGGACCCCGATAATGAAAAACTGTTTTTT. Its translation: CSVSDPDNEKLFF.

This clonotype has more than one count but fewer than ten. V is TRBV5-1 and J is TRBJ2-3; 9 bases map to TRBD2. The CDR3 loop spans 15 amino acids. Trimming took 4 bases from V and 2 from J; bases not matched to a gene: 5. Germline V gene data show CDR1 as SGHRS and CDR2 as YFSETQ. CDR3 nucleotide sequence: TGCGCCAGCAGCCCCGGGACTAGCCCCACAGATACGCAGTATTTT. As protein: CASSPGTSPTDTQYF.

This clonotype has only a few counts. This chain connects TRBV6-5 to TRBJ1-1; D is undetermined. This CDR3 comprises 13 residues. Looked up from germline, CDR1 is MNHEY and CDR2 is SVGAGI. V lost 0 bases and J 1 base, leaving 3 bases between the germline ends. The CDR3 nucleotides are TGTGCCAGCAGTTACTCCACGAACACTGAAGCTTTCTTT. It specifies CASSYSTNTEAFF.

The chain couples TRBV29-1 to TRBJ2-5, with a possible D match to TRBD1 (6 bases). V lost 3 bases and J lost 5, with 16 bases in between. Germline loops: CDR1 SQVTM, CDR2 ANQGSEA. This CDR3 comprises 14 residues. CDR3 sequence reads: CSVDSRGLHETQYF. CDR3 nucleotide sequence: TGCAGCGTTGATAGTAGGGGGTTGCACGAGACCCAGTACTTC.

This chain uses TRBV6-2 or TRBV6-3 with TRBJ1-5, with D uncertain. V was cut by 4 bases and J by 3 bases, with 13 bases left in between. This CDR3 has 15 residues. The germline V gene encodes CDR1 MNHEY and CDR2 SVGEGT. CDR3: CASSSRRRNNQPQHF. The DNA for the CDR3 is TGTGCCAGCAGTTCAAGACGGCGGAACAATCAGCCCCAGCATTTT.